The 21 T cell receptor beta chains reported below all come from one sample, sequenced in a study of CD8 T cells in ankylosing spondylitis. Regarding the study as a whole: Blood from ankylosing spondylitis patients appeared to carry a characteristic roughly eight-variant TCR beta motif.

TCRdb reprocessed the 5' RACE reads via MiXCR and lists one record per CDR3 protein. The sample includes about 800,000 distinct CDR3 sequences, 10% to 15% of them seen just once. For these receptors, no antigen is known. Sequencing was performed on blood, either unsorted or a sorted T cell fraction (not recorded which). These receptors came from a male donor with ankylosing spondylitis.

This chain joins TRBV7-2 and TRBJ1-2, with a possible D match to TRBD1 (6 bases). Germline lookup yields CDR1 SGHTA and CDR2 FQGNSA. V shed 7 bases and J shed 6 bases, with 15 bases lying between them. This CDR3 is 13 amino acids long. The CDR3: CASTWGAGDGYTF. The CDR3 nucleotides read TGTGCCAGCACCTGGGGGGCAGGGGATGGCTACACCTTC. Together with reference TRBV7-2 and TRBJ1-2, the CDR3 gives the full variable domain: GAGVSQSPSNKVTEKGKDVELRCDPISGHTALYWYRQSLGQGLEFLIYFQGNSAPDKSGLPSDRFSAERTGGSVSTLTIQRTQQEDSAVYLCASTWGAGDGYTFGSGTRLTVV.

This clonotype was found a few times. The genes are TRBV15 and TRBJ2-1; D ambiguous. CDR1 and CDR2 (germline): LNHNV, YYDKDF (reference sequence). V was pared by 1 base and J by 3 bases, with 19 bases between. There are 18 residues in the CDR3. The CDR3 sequence is CATSRVPFGSLIYNEQFF. The CDR3 DNA reads TGTGCCACCAGCAGAGTGCCTTTCGGCAGCTTGATCTACAATGAGCAGTTCTTC.

This chain connects TRBV12-3 or TRBV12-4 to TRBJ1-2, with D possibly TRBD1 on 5 matching bases. This CDR3 has 15 amino acids. The ends were cut back, 4 bases at V and 4 bases at J, with 16 bases in the middle. CDR3 residues: CASSSFGWGPYGYTF. The CDR3 DNA reads TGTGCCAGCAGTTCCTTCGGGTGGGGACCCTATGGCTACACCTTC.

This clonotype was counted only a few times. The chain uses TRBV20-1 and TRBJ2-2; possibly TRBD1 for D (6 bases). The CDR3 length is 11 residues. Per germline, CDR1 DFQATT and CDR2 SNEGSKA (reference sequence). V was shortened by 5 bases and J by 5 bases, with 6 bases between the two germline ends. The CDR3 here is CSAQGTGELFF. CDR3 nucleotide sequence: TGCAGTGCTCAGGGGACCGGGGAGCTGTTTTTT.

This clonotype showed up just a few times. The rearrangement uses TRBV7-9 and TRBJ1-1, with TRBD1 matching 8 bases. V trimming: 3 bases; J trimming: 0 bases; junction bases outside the gene matches: 9. The CDR3 length is 17 residues. Germline CDR1 SEHNR, CDR2 FQNEAQ (reference sequence). The CDR3: CASSFRQGRLVNTEAFF. The CDR3 region has the DNA TGTGCCAGCAGCTTCCGACAGGGGCGTTTAGTGAACACTGAAGCTTTCTTT.

V and J are TRBV5-1 and TRBJ1-1, with 7 bases aligning to TRBD1. The CDR3 is made up of 14 amino acids. With V trimmed by 3 bases and J by 5 bases, 7 bases remained unmatched. Germline lookup yields CDR1 SGHRS and CDR2 YFSETQ. The CDR3 reads CASSSEEGATEAFF. CDR3 sequence (DNA): TGCGCCAGCAGCTCGGAGGAGGGGGCAACTGAAGCTTTCTTT. The variable domain in full, with the rest retrieved from reference TRBV5-1 and TRBJ1-1, is KAGVTQTPRYLIKTRGQQVTLSCSPISGHRSVSWYQQTPGQGLQFLFEYFSETQRNKGNFPGRFSGRQFSNSRSEMNVSTLELGDSALYLCASSSEEGATEAFFGQGTRLTVV.

The J gene is TRBJ1-3, the V gene TRBV4-3; possibly TRBD1 for D (5 bases). Trimming removed 0 bases at V and 1 base at J, with 13 bases between. CDR1 is LGHNA, CDR2 YSLEER, per germline. CDR3 size: 17 residues. CDR3 in amino acids: CASSQDEGTRSGNTIYF. In DNA, the CDR3 is TGCGCCAGCAGCCAAGATGAGGGGACTCGATCTGGAAACACCATATATTTT.

This clonotype was seen only a few times. The gene calls are TRBV3-1 and TRBJ2-7; the D gene is possibly TRBD2 (6 bases). Trimming removed 5 bases from V and 4 bases from J, with 12 bases in between. Germline V lookup: CDR1 LGHDT, CDR2 YNNKEL (reference sequence). This CDR3 spans 13 amino acids. The CDR3 DNA is TGTGCCAGCAGCAGGGACTTACCTTACGAGCAGTACTTC. Protein: CASSRDLPYEQYF.

V gene TRBV7-9 combines with J gene TRBJ2-1; D is unresolved. CDR1 and CDR2 (germline): SEHNR, FQNEAQ (reference sequence). The V end lost 4 bases, the J end lost 4 bases, and 14 bases lay between the germline ends. The CDR3 runs 15 residues. In DNA form, the CDR3 reads TGTGCCAGCAGCTCCCCTTTCAAAAATTACAATGAGCAGTTCTTC. Residues: CASSSPFKNYNEQFF.

This chain links TRBV20-1 with TRBJ1-3; D remains ambiguous. The CDR3 has 13 residues. Deletions cut 6 bases from V and 0 bases from J, with 9 bases between. Germline CDR1 reads DFQATT; CDR2 reads SNEGSKA (reference sequence). The CDR3 reads CSAYSDSGNTIYF. The DNA for the CDR3 is TGCAGTGCATACTCTGACTCTGGAAACACCATATATTTT.

The V call is TRBV12-3 or TRBV12-4, the J call TRBJ2-7; the D gene is possibly TRBD1 (6 bases). The V end lost 7 bases, the J end lost 2 bases, and 12 bases lay between the germline ends. The CDR3 loop spans 13 amino acids. DNA for the CDR3: TGTGCCAGCACCTTAAGGGGGACCTACGAGCAGTACTTC. Translating gives CASTLRGTYEQYF.

V is TRBV6-5 and J is TRBJ1-2; the D gene is possibly TRBD1 (5 bases). This CDR3 comprises 13 residues. Germline V gene sequence: CDR1 MNHEY, CDR2 SVGAGI. Trimming left V 2 bases short and J 8 bases short, with 12 bases between. Here the CDR3 DNA reads TGTGCCAGCAGTTACGGGGCGTCCACAGGCTACACCTTC. Translating gives CASSYGASTGYTF.

The J gene is TRBJ1-5, the V gene TRBV4-2; 8 nucleotides line up with TRBD1. This CDR3 has 16 residues. J was trimmed by 4 bases and V by 3 bases; bases with no gene match: 8. CDR1 and CDR2 from the germline V gene are LGHNA and YNFKEQ. The CDR3 sequence: CASSQETGGGNQPQHF. The DNA for the CDR3 is TGTGCCAGCAGCCAGGAAACAGGGGGGGGTAATCAGCCCCAGCATTTT.

The count of this clonotype is one. The chain carries TRBV28 and TRBJ2-6; 10 nucleotides match TRBD1. The CDR3 covers 17 residues. V was pared by 2 bases and J by 4 bases, with 5 bases of the junction left unmatched. From germline, CDR1 is MDHEN and CDR2 SYDVKM. The CDR3 loop is CASSLGTGVPGANVLTF. As DNA, the CDR3 is TGTGCCAGCAGTTTAGGGACAGGGGTACCCGGGGCCAACGTCCTGACTTTC.

This clonotype was seen repeatedly, ten times or more. J is TRBJ2-1 and V is TRBV29-1; D remains unclear. The CDR3 length is 12 residues. Germline lookup yields CDR1 SQVTM and CDR2 ANQGSEA. Between the trimmed V and J ends, which lost 4 bases and 2 bases, there was a span of 6 bases. The CDR3 protein is CSVGLTYNEQFF. The CDR3 region has the DNA TGCAGCGTTGGGTTAACCTACAATGAGCAGTTCTTC.

This clonotype was seen many times. The rearrangement uses TRBV4-2 and TRBJ2-1; the D gene is possibly TRBD2 (6 bases). Trimming removed 2 bases from V and 2 bases from J, with 13 bases in between. The CDR3 sequence is 16 residues long. Germline CDR1 and CDR2: LGHNA and YNFKEQ. The CDR3 DNA reads as TGTGCCAGCAGCCAAAGTCCGAGCGGGCCCTACAATGAGCAGTTCTTC. This gives the protein CASSQSPSGPYNEQFF.

This clonotype occurred many times. The chain employs TRBV20-1 and TRBJ2-5; D is uncertain. The CDR3 runs to 16 residues. CDR1 and CDR2 from the germline V gene are DFQATT and SNEGSKA (reference sequence). Trimming stripped 3 bases from V and 4 bases from J, with 21 bases between. The DNA for the CDR3 is TGCAGTGCTAGTTCGGGTCCGGGTGCAGCTACAGAGACCCAGTACTTC. This translates into CSASSGPGAATETQYF.

The J gene is TRBJ2-1, the V gene TRBV20-1, with 12 bases aligning to TRBD1. Unmatched junction bases numbered 4, after V lost 6 bases and J lost 4 bases. The CDR3 length is 14 residues. Germline V gene lookup returns CDR1 DFQATT and CDR2 SNEGSKA (reference sequence). CDR3 loop: CSAGTGGPYNEQFF. The CDR3 region has the DNA TGCAGTGCGGGGACAGGGGGCCCTTACAATGAGCAGTTCTTC.

This clonotype was seen ten or more times. This CDR3 is CSVFLWGYTF. The CDR3 region has the DNA TGCAGCGTTTTCTTGTGGGGCTACACCTTC. The chain is built from TRBV29-1 and TRBJ1-2; D gene ambiguous. The CDR3 contains 10 residues. Germline V CDR1 and CDR2: SQVTM, ANQGSEA. V was cut by 5 bases and J by 8 bases, with 9 bases left in between.

Only a few counts were recorded for this clonotype. The gene calls are TRBV7-2 and TRBJ1-2, with 7 bases lining up with TRBD1. Per the germline V gene, CDR1 is SGHTA and CDR2 is FQGNSA. The CDR3 is 14 amino acids. V dropped 5 bases and J dropped 3; count of bases not matched to a gene: 6. This chain's CDR3 is CASSRYQGDYGYTF. Here the CDR3 DNA reads TGTGCCAGCAGCCGCTACCAGGGGGACTATGGCTACACCTTC.

This clonotype appeared many times. This chain links TRBV20-1 with TRBJ1-1; a possible D gene is TRBD1 (5 bases). The CDR3 consists of 14 residues. The germline V gene has CDR1 DFQATT and CDR2 SNEGSKA (reference sequence). The ends were cut back, 2 bases at V and 7 bases at J, with 17 bases in the middle. CDR3 loop: CSARSRGGVDEAFF. The DNA of the CDR3 is TGCAGTGCTAGATCGAGGGGAGGAGTTGATGAAGCTTTCTTT.